This T cell receptor beta chain was obtained from a study of human T cells and chemical hapten exposure. Study as a whole: Each week of the approximately 23-week study, patients had diphenylcyclopropenone applied to the scalp. The study, taken as a whole, reports: As the donors had alopecia, their immune response may differ from healthy people's. Significantly greater numbers of large CDR3 similarity clusters came from expanded TCRs than from controls.

Time point specified: patch test 2, 6 weeks after DPC sensitization. This sample's treatment: therapeutic diphenylcyclopropenone sensitization with weekly scalp DPC. Each CDR3 protein gets one entry after TCRdb re-called the RACE reads with MiXCR. The profile shows some 42,000 distinct CDR3 sequences, about 8.9% of them singletons. This clonotype was observed many times. What it binds is not known. Sequences were derived from whole blood, sampled in connection with sensitization to the hapten diphenylcyclopropenone (DPC). The sequence was obtained from a woman between 40 and 50 years old with alopecia areata. Some clones in this sample may be carry-over from other donors' samples.

CDR3 nucleotides: TGTGCCATCAGTGAGTCAAACCAGGGGGCGCGTCACGAGCAGTACTTC. Its translation: CAISESNQGARHEQYF. The chain employs TRBV10-3 and TRBJ2-7; TRBD1 agrees at 8 bases. The CDR3 has 16 residues. Trimming cost V 0 bases and J 5 bases; bases outside gene matches: 9. The germline V gene encodes CDR1 ENHRY and CDR2 SYGVKD.